These 19 T cell receptor beta chains came from one sample sequenced in a study of glioma-infiltrating T cells after dendritic cell vaccination. Libraries were prepared by immunoSEQ multiplex PCR; TCRdb keeps only in-frame clonotypes and omits some of them. The table shows approximately 100,000 clones, with around 80% occurring only once. The source was blood, collected before dendritic cell vaccination. The receptors were gathered from a human donor with glioblastoma.

The chain combines TRBV4-2 with TRBJ2-7, with D unclear. Trimming took 3 bases from V and 5 from J, leaving 8 bases between them. The CDR3 is made up of 12 amino acids. Germline V gene data show CDR1 as LGHNA and CDR2 as YNFKEQ. The CDR3 loop reads CASSQTTDEQYF. The CDR3 DNA reads TGTGCCAGCAGCCAGACAACGGACGAGCAGTACTTC.

The chain links TRBV19 to TRBJ1-6; tentatively, D is TRBD1 (5 bases). Trimming cost V 3 bases and J 13 bases, with 16 bases left between them. The CDR3 extends over 14 amino acids. Per germline, CDR1 LNHDA and CDR2 SQIVND (reference sequence). In DNA form, the CDR3 reads TGTGCCAGTAGTATGGTCGGGGGATGGTCCCCCCTCCACTTT. Protein sequence: CASSMVGGWSPLHF.

V usage is TRBV7-2 and J usage is TRBJ2-7; 13 bases map to TRBD2. Losses at the gene ends were 5 bases for V and 4 bases for J; bases not matched to a gene: 8. The CDR3 sequence is 16 residues long. The V gene's germline CDR1 is SGHTA and CDR2 FQGNSA. CDR3 nucleotide sequence: TGTGCCAGCAGCACAGAGGGACTAGCGGGATTTTACGAGCAGTACTTC. This translates into CASSTEGLAGFYEQYF.

The J gene is TRBJ2-1, the V gene TRBV6-1, with 11 bases lining up with TRBD2. With V trimmed by 3 bases and J by 8 bases, 6 bases remained unmatched. Germline lookup yields CDR1 MNHNS and CDR2 SASEGT. This CDR3 is built from 15 residues. As DNA, the CDR3 is TGTGCCAGCAGTGAGCTTAGCGGGAGGGTTGATGAGCAGTTCTTC. Translated, it gives CASSELSGRVDEQFF.

V usage is TRBV7-8 and J usage is TRBJ2-5; TRBD2 aligns across 9 bases. The V gene's germline CDR1 is SGHVS and CDR2 FQNEAQ. This CDR3 is built from 15 residues. The trim removed 6 bases at V and 5 bases at J, leaving 10 bases unmatched. The CDR3 nucleotides are TGTGCCAGCAGTCGACTAGCGGACCTTTACGAGACCCAGTACTTC. Its protein product is CASSRLADLYETQYF.

This clone was observed a few times. The chain employs TRBV6-4 and TRBJ1-3, with a weak D call TRBD1 (5 bases). Germline V gene lookup returns CDR1 MRHNA and CDR2 SNTAGT. CDR3 length equals 14 residues. V lost 2 bases and J lost 0, with 5 bases in between. The chain's CDR3 is CASSDTGSGNTIYF. The CDR3 coding sequence is TGTGCCAGCAGTGACACAGGCTCTGGAAACACCATATATTTT.

For this clone: This same CDR3 is encoded by further DNA sequences in the sample. The rearrangement joins TRBV5-1 to TRBJ1-1, with no clear D. The CDR3 extends over 14 amino acids. CDR1 is SGHRS and CDR2 is YFSETQ in the germline V gene. The V and J ends lost 0 bases and 1 base respectively, with 7 bases between them. The CDR3 nucleotides are TGCGCCAGCAGCTTGGGGGGAGGGAACACTGAAGCTTTCTTT. Its translation is CASSLGGGNTEAFF.

This chain's CDR3 is CASQRGGGYTF. In DNA, the CDR3 is TGTGCCAGCCAAAGGGGAGGCGGCTACACCTTC. The chain couples TRBV6-1 to TRBJ1-2; perhaps TRBD1 as D (5 bases). This CDR3 is 11 amino acids long. Germline lookup yields CDR1 MNHNS and CDR2 SASEGT. V was pared by 8 bases and J by 8 bases, with 12 bases between.

J is TRBJ1-4 and V is TRBV5-1; a weak D match, TRBD1 (6 bases). Trimming pared 5 bases from V and 7 bases from J, leaving 15 bases between. The CDR3 is 14 residues long. Per germline, CDR1 SGHRS and CDR2 YFSETQ. The CDR3 loop reads CASRSTGWGEKLFF. The CDR3 coding sequence is TGCGCCAGCAGATCGACAGGTTGGGGTGAAAAACTGTTTTTT.

This rearrangement joins TRBV5-8 to TRBJ2-3; 10 nucleotides line up with TRBD2. The CDR3 is 16 amino acids. The V segment lost 0 bases and the J segment 2 bases; nucleotides outside the gene matches: 3. The germline CDR1 and CDR2 sequences are SGHTS and YDEGEE. The CDR3 coding sequence is TGTGCCAGCAGCTTGGGGCTAGCGGGAGCCACAGATACGCAGTATTTT. This encodes CASSLGLAGATDTQYF.

This clone was observed a handful of times. V and J are TRBV7-2 and TRBJ1-1; tentative D call: TRBD1 (6 bases). CDR1 and CDR2 (germline): SGHTA, FQGNSA. Trimming pared 4 bases from V and 1 base from J, leaving 7 bases between. The CDR3 covers 13 residues. The CDR3 spells CASSSRGNTEAFF. In DNA form, the CDR3 reads TGTGCCAGCAGCTCCAGGGGGAACACTGAAGCTTTCTTT.

The gene calls are TRBV15 and TRBJ1-1, with 7 bases lining up with TRBD1. The CDR3 has 14 residues. J was trimmed by 0 bases and V by 4 bases; bases with no gene match: 2. The germline V gene has CDR1 LNHNV and CDR2 YYDKDF (reference sequence). The CDR3 coding sequence is TGTGCCACCAGCACGACAGGGTTGAACACTGAAGCTTTCTTT. This encodes CATSTTGLNTEAFF.

The chain has TRBV2 and TRBJ2-2; 7 positions match TRBD1. In germline, CDR1 is SNHLY, CDR2 FYNNEI. Trimming at V came to 1 base and at J to 7 bases, leaving 9 bases not matched to a gene. The CDR3 sequence is 16 residues long. The CDR3 DNA reads TGTGCCAGCAGTGAAGTTGGTACAGGGGCAGTCGGGGAGCTGTTTTTT. Translating it yields CASSEVGTGAVGELFF.

The chain combines TRBV28 with TRBJ2-3; TRBD2 agrees at 11 bases. The V segment lost 3 bases and the J segment 2 bases; nucleotides outside the gene matches: 7. Germline V gene sequence: CDR1 MDHEN, CDR2 SYDVKM. The CDR3 runs to 17 residues. This chain's CDR3 is CASSFFRLAGNTDTQYF. CDR3 in DNA: TGTGCCAGCAGTTTCTTTAGACTAGCGGGAAACACAGATACGCAGTATTTT.

This clone showed up just once. The chain carries TRBV5-4 and TRBJ2-2; 7 bases fit TRBD1. V gave up 4 bases and J gave up 2 bases; unmatched junction bases: 5. This CDR3 is built from 15 residues. Germline V CDR1 and CDR2: SGHNT, YYREEE (reference sequence). The CDR3 bases are TGTGCCAGCAGCGCCAACAGGGGAAACACCGGGGAGCTGTTTTTT. Protein: CASSANRGNTGELFF.

This sequence joins TRBV5-1 and TRBJ2-1; 11 nucleotides agree with TRBD2. Trimming took 2 bases from V and 9 from J; bases not matched to a gene: 10. The CDR3 runs 16 residues. Germline CDR1 is SGHRS and CDR2 is YFSETQ. The chain's CDR3 is CASSFSVGSGGGEQFF. DNA for the CDR3: TGCGCCAGCAGCTTCTCCGTTGGTAGCGGGGGGGGTGAGCAGTTCTTC.

The rearrangement links TRBV18 to TRBJ1-2; D uncertain. This CDR3 has 14 residues. Germline CDR1 reads KGHSH; CDR2 reads LQKENI. V was clipped by 2 bases and J by 7 bases, with 14 bases between them. DNA of the CDR3: TGTGCCAGCTCACCAGGGAGGGAGGAGAGTGGCTACACCTTC. Translation: CASSPGREESGYTF.

The V gene is TRBV5-1, the J gene TRBJ2-7; TRBD2 agrees at 8 bases. Germline V gene lookup returns CDR1 SGHRS and CDR2 YFSETQ. The CDR3 consists of 14 residues. Losses at the gene ends were 0 bases for V and 3 bases for J; bases not matched to a gene: 2. This CDR3 reads CASSLGSGNYEQYF. The CDR3 coding sequence is TGCGCCAGCAGCTTGGGTAGCGGGAACTACGAGCAGTACTTC.

A single count supports this clone. The J gene is TRBJ2-7, the V gene TRBV7-2, with a weak D call TRBD2 (5 bases). Germline assignment: CDR1 SGHTA and CDR2 FQGNSA. The CDR3 has 16 residues. Trimming removed 5 bases at V and 3 bases at J, with 20 bases between. The CDR3 region has the DNA TGTGCCAGCAGCCCCCGATGGAGCGGAGGCAGCTACGAGCAGTACTTC. Residues: CASSPRWSGGSYEQYF.